The clone carrying this TCR beta chain was seen a handful of times. Its antigen is not known. The data derive from a study of cytomegalovirus exposure and HLA in healthy donors. A multiplex PCR was run with 60 Vbeta primers and 13 Jbeta primers. The assay was immunoSEQ multiplex PCR, and TCRdb's table has in-frame clones only and misses some. This table holds about 130,000 clones, over 70% found once. Overall study findings and caveats: Evidence from a later analysis indicated that most CMV-associated TCR beta chains looked HLA-restricted. A later analysis reportedly identified an Asian-associated ancestry cluster as carrying fewer N-insertions than the 666-donor mean.

Germline assignment: CDR1 SGDLS and CDR2 YYNGEE. The V end was cut by 0 bases, the J end by 5 bases, with 13 bases between. The CDR3 consists of 15 residues. The rearrangement uses TRBV9 and TRBJ2-3; the D gene is possibly TRBD2 (7 bases). The specimen was PBMCs. The source is a middle-aged man in good health and CMV-seropositive. The DNA for the CDR3 is TGTGCCAGCAGCGTAGATGGGGGGGGGCAAGATACGCAGTATTTT. This sequence encodes CASSVDGGGQDTQYF.